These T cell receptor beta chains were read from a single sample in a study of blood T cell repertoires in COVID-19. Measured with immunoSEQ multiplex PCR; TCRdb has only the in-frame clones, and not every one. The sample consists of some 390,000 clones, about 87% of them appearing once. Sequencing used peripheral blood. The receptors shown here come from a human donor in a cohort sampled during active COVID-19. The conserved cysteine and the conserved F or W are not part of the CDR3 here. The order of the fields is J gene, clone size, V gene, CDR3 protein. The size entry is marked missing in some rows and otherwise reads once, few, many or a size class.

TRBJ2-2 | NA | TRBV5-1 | ASSLGGTSSNTGELF
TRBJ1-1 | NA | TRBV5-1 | ASSSTGNTEAF
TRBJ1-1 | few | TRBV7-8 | ASSLVRGQGTEAF
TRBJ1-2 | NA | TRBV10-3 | AISEVVRPSNYGYT
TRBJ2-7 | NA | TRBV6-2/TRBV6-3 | ASSYVEAYEQY
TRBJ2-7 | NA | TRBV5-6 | ASSLNPMTSGSYEQY
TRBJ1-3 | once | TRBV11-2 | ASSSWTGAGNTIY
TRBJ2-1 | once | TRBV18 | ASSPGLAGRNEQF
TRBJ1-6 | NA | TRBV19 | ASSSRPGTDNSPLH
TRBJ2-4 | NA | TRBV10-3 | AISENREAKNIQY
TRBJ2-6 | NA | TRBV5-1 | ASSRSSGANVLT
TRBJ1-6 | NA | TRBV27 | ASSLSVEDRALFRSGSPLH
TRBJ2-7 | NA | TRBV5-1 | ASSSRDPFYEQY
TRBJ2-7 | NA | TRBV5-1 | ASSLAAGEGTYEQY
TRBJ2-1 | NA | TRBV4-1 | ASSQVGSYNEQF
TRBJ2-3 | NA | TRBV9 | ASSPRSGRPDTQY
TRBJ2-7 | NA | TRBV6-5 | ASSGFGHGYEQY
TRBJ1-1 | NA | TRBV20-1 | SASIATGNWDTEAF
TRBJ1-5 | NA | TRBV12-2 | ASRQVGGLGMYSNQPQH
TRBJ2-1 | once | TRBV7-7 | ASSLRAGGHNEQF
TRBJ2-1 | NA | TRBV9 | ASSVTRSGLANNEQF
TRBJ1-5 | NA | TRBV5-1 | ASITGGEGNQPQH
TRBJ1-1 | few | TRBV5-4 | ASSPGGMNTEAF
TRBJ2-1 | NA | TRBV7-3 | ASSLEAGDDNEQF
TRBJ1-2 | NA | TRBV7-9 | ASSLTVDGYT
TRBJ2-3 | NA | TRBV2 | ASSERGEGIVTDTQY
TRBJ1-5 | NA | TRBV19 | ASRDPPTNQPQH
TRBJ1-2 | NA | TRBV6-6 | ASSHTPGQGLGYT
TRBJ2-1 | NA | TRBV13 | ASSPGQMVLPF
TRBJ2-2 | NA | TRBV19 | ASSIPGSNTGELF
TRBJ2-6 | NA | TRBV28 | ATETGTGLSGANVLT
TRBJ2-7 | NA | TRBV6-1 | ASSEGGAGAHEQY
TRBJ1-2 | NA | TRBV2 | ASGQGTGYT
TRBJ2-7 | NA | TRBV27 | ASSLFRDEQY
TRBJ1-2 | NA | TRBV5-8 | ASSLDDRTNYGYT
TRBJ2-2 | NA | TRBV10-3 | ATHRDRENTGELF
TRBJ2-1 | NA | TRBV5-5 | ASSFLAGEISSYNEQF
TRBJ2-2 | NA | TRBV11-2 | ASSLDRRGLAGELF
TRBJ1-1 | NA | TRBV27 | ASSPTYLDSPDTEAF
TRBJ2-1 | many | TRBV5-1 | ASSSWSSSGNEQF
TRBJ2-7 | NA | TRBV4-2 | ASSQEGPGQVYEQY
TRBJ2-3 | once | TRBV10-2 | ASSDQRRDSDTQY
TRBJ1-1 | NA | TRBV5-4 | ASSASRTAVSTEAF
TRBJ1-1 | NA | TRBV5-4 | ASSRDRGAEAF
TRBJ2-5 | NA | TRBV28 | ASNESGETQY
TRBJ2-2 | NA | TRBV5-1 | ASSLGGAYTGELF
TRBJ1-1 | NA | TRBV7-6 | ASSALQGLGTEAF
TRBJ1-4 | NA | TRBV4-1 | ASSPVGRERAEKLF
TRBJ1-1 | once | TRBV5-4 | ASRKGRTEAF
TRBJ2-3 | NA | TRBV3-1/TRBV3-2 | ASSQEGADTQY
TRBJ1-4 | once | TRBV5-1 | ASSLGITGIGEKLF
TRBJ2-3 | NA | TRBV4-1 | ASSQESWRPTQADTQY
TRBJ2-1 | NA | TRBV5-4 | ASSLVLAGGEEQF
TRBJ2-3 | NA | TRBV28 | ASSPPGTDTQY
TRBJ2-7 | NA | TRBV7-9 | ASSFSTGSQIVGEQY